A selection of T cell receptor beta chains follows, all from one sample in a study of OX40 agonist ivuxolimab in advanced cancers. This table comes from immunoSEQ multiplex PCR, and its TCRdb copy is limited to in-frame clones, with some not included. Seen here are tens of thousands of clones, around 84% observed once, and the top ten hold under 7.5%. The sequencing here drew on CD4+ or CD8+ T cells sorted from blood, taken in a trial of the OX40 agonist ivuxolimab. The receptors were sampled from an adult with an advanced solid tumor such as melanoma, head and neck, liver or kidney cancer. The CDR3 runs from the conserved cysteine through the conserved F or W. The order of the fields is V gene, clone size, D gene, J gene, CDR3 DNA, CDR3 protein. D genes are given only for firm matches. A clone size is listed for some rows: how often the clone was seen (once, few, many), or a class if it is expanded.

TRBV7-9,NA,NA,TRBJ1-2,TGTGCCAGCAGCTTTGAGGCAGGGGATGGCTACACCTTC,CASSFEAGDGYTF
TRBV11-2,NA,NA,TRBJ1-5,TGTGCCAGCAGCTCTACCTGGGGGAATCAGCCCCAGCATTTT,CASSSTWGNQPQHF
TRBV2,NA,NA,TRBJ1-2,TGTGCCAGCAGCGTACAGGGCGCTAACTATGGCTACACCTTC,CASSVQGANYGYTF
TRBV2,NA,NA,TRBJ2-2,TGTGCCAGCGGCCGCGGCCCGAACACCGGGGAGCTGTTTTTT,CASGRGPNTGELFF
TRBV2,once,TRBD1,TRBJ2-5,TGTGCCAGCAGACATACTTCGGACAGGGTAATGGAGACCCAGTACTTC,CASRHTSDRVMETQYF
TRBV18,NA,NA,TRBJ2-7,TGTGCCAGCTCACCTCCGGGACTCTCCTACGAGCAGTACTTC,CASSPPGLSYEQYF
TRBV6-5,NA,NA,TRBJ1-1,TGTGCCAGCAGTTATTCGTGGTCCTTGAACACTGAAGCTTTCTTT,CASSYSWSLNTEAFF
TRBV7-9,NA,NA,TRBJ1-1,TGTGCCAGCAGCTTAGTAGCGAACACTGAAGCTTTCTTT,CASSLVANTEAFF
TRBV25-1,NA,TRBD2,TRBJ2-1,TGTGCCAGCAGCGGTAGTGCGGGAGCCTACAATGAGCAGTTCTTC,CASSGSAGAYNEQFF
TRBV20-1,NA,NA,TRBJ1-2,TGCAGTGTCGACCTCTTTGGCGGGCACTTC,CSVDLFGGHF
TRBV19,NA,NA,TRBJ2-7,TGTGCCAGTAGTATTCGGACTAGGGGGGAGCAGTACTTC,CASSIRTRGEQYF
TRBV27,once,TRBD2,TRBJ2-7,TGTGCCAGCAAGGGGACTAGCGGGGGGGTCTACGAGCAGTACTTC,CASKGTSGGVYEQYF
TRBV5-1,NA,NA,TRBJ2-7,TGCGCCAGCAGCTTGCGGGGCGAAACCTACGAGCAGTACTTC,CASSLRGETYEQYF
TRBV5-4,NA,NA,TRBJ2-7,TGTGCCAGCAGCTTAGACCGGGGTACCTACGAGCAGTACTTC,CASSLDRGTYEQYF
TRBV4-3,NA,TRBD2,TRBJ2-7,TGCGCCAGCAGCCAACTCGGAGCGGGAGATGGATTTGAATACGAGCAGTACTTC,CASSQLGAGDGFEYEQYF
TRBV5-1,NA,NA,TRBJ2-5,TGCGCCAGCAGCTCGGGACTTCTTCAAGAGACCCAGTACTTC,CASSSGLLQETQYF
TRBV7-2,NA,NA,TRBJ2-7,TGTGCCAGCAGCCAGATACAGGGAGTCAGCCGGGACGAGCAGTACTTC,CASSQIQGVSRDEQYF
TRBV6-1,NA,TRBD1,TRBJ1-5,TGTGCCAGCAGAACGACAGGGGAACAGCCCCAGCATTTT,CASRTTGEQPQHF
TRBV19,NA,NA,TRBJ1-3,TGTGCCAGTGAACCTAACTCTGGAAACACCATATATTTT,CASEPNSGNTIYF
TRBV13,NA,TRBD1,TRBJ1-2,TGTGCCAGCAGCCCTAGAGGAGGGGGCTTGGATGGCTACACCTTC,CASSPRGGGLDGYTF
TRBV18,NA,NA,TRBJ2-3,TGTGCCAGCCGCGGTAGTCAGATCACAGATACGCAGTATTTT,CASRGSQITDTQYF
TRBV6-5,NA,NA,TRBJ1-4,TGTGCCAGCAGTCCGACTCCAACTAATGAAAAACTGTTTTTT,CASSPTPTNEKLFF